This record looks at one T cell receptor (beta chain) sequence and its context. This clone has just one count. The antigen this receptor binds is unknown. Base qualities are not provided; no much larger clone lies one nucleotide away. Measured from the cysteine to the phenylalanine, the CDR3 is 15 residues long. Only CDR3 DNA is held: 45 bases, read in frame from base 1. Trimming removed 2 bases from V and 3 bases from J; the gene matches leave 7 bases unexplained. CDR1 and CDR2 are drawn from the germline V gene: ENHRY, SYGVKD. The sample comes from a study of blood T cell repertoires in COVID-19 (dated by TCRdb to 2020 to 2022). About the investigation overall: The collaborator samples originated in the United States, Italy and Spain and spanned the acute and convalescent phases of COVID-19. Samples came from the ongoing ImmuneRACE study (first 160 participants) plus 1,254 subjects from 6 global collaborators. Deeply sampled blood TCRbeta repertoires from subjects exposed to, actively infected with, or recovered from COVID-19 were included in the dataset. The sample metadata nearly always contained a de-identified subject ID, COVID-19 status, age in years and sex. The prospective study material was composed of cDNA or gDNA derived from T cells, B-cell-depleted T cells, or PBMCs. The repertoires were made available in a free public database intended to serve as a resource for research on the immune response to SARS-CoV-2. Where available, HLA class I and class II types were taken from metadata supplied by the sample provider and were not determined by assay-based typing. What the research found in general, with its limitations: The quantity of clinical and demographic metadata differed by source and by participant and was supplied without curation.

In the prospective study, participants were about 18 to 89 years old, resided in 24 geographic areas of the United States, and were enrolled through a virtual design. In the prospective study, cohorts were assigned on the basis of participant-reported clinical history obtained from a screening survey and a study questionnaire. Recovered participants in ImmuneRACE Cohort 3 were defined as having two consecutive negative NP/OP PCR tests, clearance from a healthcare professional, or resolution of symptoms. Mobile phlebotomists in the prospective study collected whole blood, serum and a nasopharyngeal or oropharyngeal swab from every participant. Participants in the prospective study had the option to provide additional blood draws and questionnaires over an approximately 2-month period. Before DNA extraction, blood samples from the prospective study were shipped at room temperature or frozen. The immunoSEQ Assay, a bias-controlled multiplex PCR, was used to amplify TCRbeta CDR3 regions from genomic DNA. The paper's data handling went like this. Within the assay, amplification of reference gene primers was used to estimate how many nucleated cells each sample contained. To quantify the absolute abundance of each unique TCRbeta CDR3 rearrangement, sequence reads were collapsed and filtered. For each sample, productive Simpson clonality was calculated as the square root of Simpson's diversity index over productive rearrangements. Here the immuneACCESS table is served through TCRdb, limited to in-frame sequences with V and J called. Missing clones are a known gap in these copies; in checked studies unresolved V genes cover under half, and the rest lacks a known reason. Clone size and the V and J calls come from that table; the DNA yielded D and trimming. The sample includes 200,000 to 250,000 clones, with about 85% observed a single time. More than 2.5% of the sample is in the top ten clones.

Material for sequencing was PBMCs or T cells enriched from blood (not recorded which). The rearrangement joined TRBV10-3 to TRBJ2-7; 7 central nucleotides agree with TRBD1. The source of this sequence is a woman in her 30s who had recovered from COVID-19. In nucleotides, the sequence is TGTGCCATCAGTGAGCCGACAGGGCGGAACTACGAGCAGTACTTC. Translated, this is CAISEPTGRNYEQYF.